Following are 8 T cell receptor beta chains from one sample sequenced in a study of CD8 T cells in Susac syndrome. RNA in amounts of about 0.5 to 1 ug was reverse transcribed with random hexamers. A single record per CDR3 protein comes from TCRdb applying MiXCR to the immunoSEQ multiplex PCR reads. The repertoire consists of around 270,000 distinct CDR3 sequences, with over 75% occurring once and the leading ten covering 0.2% to 0.25%. The sequencing input was CD8+ T cells from PBMCs. The source is a human donor with multiple sclerosis.

The chain carries TRBV15 and TRBJ2-7, with D maybe TRBD2 (6 bases). The CDR3 totals 15 residues. The V gene lost 0 bases and the J gene lost 1 base, with 10 bases spanning the gap. Per germline, CDR1 LNHNV and CDR2 YYDKDF (reference sequence). The CDR3, as DNA: TGTGCCACCAGCAGAGATGCGACTAGTTCCTACGAGCAGTACTTC. Amino acids: CATSRDATSSYEQYF. Full variable domain (outside the CDR3, taken from reference TRBV15 and TRBJ2-7): DAMVIQNPRYQVTQFGKPVTLSCSQTLNHNVMYWYQQKSSQAPKLLFHYYDKDFNNEADTPDNFQSRRPNTSFCFLDIRSPGLGDTAMYLCATSRDATSSYEQYFGPGTRLTVT.

This chain links TRBV6-5 with TRBJ1-1, with no clear D. V lost 4 bases, J lost 0 bases, and 12 bases lay in between. The CDR3 is 15 residues long. Germline-derived CDR1 and CDR2 are MNHEY and SVGAGI. The DNA of the CDR3 is TGTGCCAGCAGTTCCAGGCCGGGGATGAACACTGAAGCTTTCTTT. Protein product: CASSSRPGMNTEAFF.

The chain combines TRBV7-9 with TRBJ2-7, with 8 bases aligning to TRBD1. Per germline, CDR1 SEHNR and CDR2 FQNEAQ (reference sequence). V shed 5 bases, J shed 6 bases, and the junction held 6 bases outside the gene matches. The CDR3 sequence is 13 residues long. CDR3 nucleotide sequence: TGTGCCAGCAGCACCTGGACAGGGCCCGAGCAGTACTTC. Encoded protein: CASSTWTGPEQYF. Filled out from reference TRBV7-9 and TRBJ2-7, the complete variable domain reads DTGVSQNPRHKITKRGQNVTFRCDPISEHNRLYWYRQTLGQGPEFLTYFQNEAQLEKSRLLSDRFSAERPKGSFSTLEIQRTEQGDSAMYLCASSTWTGPEQYFGPGTRLTVT.

V gene TRBV5-4 combines with J gene TRBJ1-2; D remains ambiguous. From germline, CDR1 is SGHNT and CDR2 YYREEE (reference sequence). Trimming stripped 4 bases from V and 4 bases from J, with 8 bases between. This CDR3 has 12 residues. The CDR3 here is CASSAVGYGYTF. Written as DNA, the CDR3 is TGTGCCAGCAGCGCCGTGGGCTATGGCTACACCTTC.

The J gene is TRBJ1-2, the V gene TRBV10-3; 9 positions agree with TRBD1. Germline V gives CDR1 ENHRY, CDR2 SYGVKD. The CDR3 is 14 residues long. Trimming removed 6 bases from V and 5 bases from J; junction bases left unmatched: 7. In DNA form, the CDR3 reads TGTGCCATCAGGACAGGGGGGCCCCCTTATGGCTACACCTTC. Its protein is CAIRTGGPPYGYTF.

The genes are TRBV5-5 and TRBJ2-1; 8 nucleotides line up with TRBD1. J gave up 2 bases and V 5 bases, and 6 bases lay outside the gene matches. The germline gives CDR1 SGHKS, CDR2 YYEKEE (reference sequence). The CDR3 contains 15 residues. The chain's CDR3 is CASSLSGGAYNEQFF. CDR3 in DNA: TGTGCCAGCAGTCTCTCAGGGGGCGCCTACAATGAGCAGTTCTTC.

This chain connects TRBV4-1 to TRBJ2-3; D is undetermined. There are 17 residues in the CDR3. Per germline, CDR1 MGHRA and CDR2 YSYEKL. The V end was cut by 2 bases, the J end by 4 bases, with 19 bases between. The CDR3 reads CASSQSSGLIRPDTQYF. CDR3 nucleotide sequence: TGCGCCAGCAGCCAATCATCGGGCCTCATACGACCAGATACGCAGTATTTT.

V is TRBV9 and J is TRBJ1-4; 8 bases are shared with TRBD1. CDR1 SGDLS and CDR2 YYNGEE come from the germline V gene. The ends lost 5 bases at V and 3 bases at J; junction bases unmatched: 6. This CDR3 is built from 15 residues. The CDR3 DNA reads TGTGCCAGCAGTGTTTGGACAGGGCCTAATGAAAAACTGTTTTTT. Protein: CASSVWTGPNEKLFF.